This T cell receptor (beta chain) was profiled in a study of early stage breast cancer tumors. Background on the study: Of fewer than 20 invasive breast tumors, more than nine were hormone receptor-positive, HER2-negative.

With 3 bases removed from V and 1 base from J, the gap between germline ends came to 8 bases. The CDR3 length is 13 residues. Germline CDR1 SGDLS, CDR2 YYNGEE. Clones were read by immunoSEQ multiplex PCR, and TCRdb kept only the in-frame ones, dropping some. The table records some 72,000 clones, approximately 79% of them present only once. This chain uses TRBV9 with TRBJ2-7, with D uncertain. The specimen was blood. The source is a person aged 55 to 70 with breast cancer. CDR3 residues: CASSGVRSYEQYF. Written as DNA, the CDR3 is TGTGCCAGCAGCGGGGTAAGGTCCTACGAGCAGTACTTC.